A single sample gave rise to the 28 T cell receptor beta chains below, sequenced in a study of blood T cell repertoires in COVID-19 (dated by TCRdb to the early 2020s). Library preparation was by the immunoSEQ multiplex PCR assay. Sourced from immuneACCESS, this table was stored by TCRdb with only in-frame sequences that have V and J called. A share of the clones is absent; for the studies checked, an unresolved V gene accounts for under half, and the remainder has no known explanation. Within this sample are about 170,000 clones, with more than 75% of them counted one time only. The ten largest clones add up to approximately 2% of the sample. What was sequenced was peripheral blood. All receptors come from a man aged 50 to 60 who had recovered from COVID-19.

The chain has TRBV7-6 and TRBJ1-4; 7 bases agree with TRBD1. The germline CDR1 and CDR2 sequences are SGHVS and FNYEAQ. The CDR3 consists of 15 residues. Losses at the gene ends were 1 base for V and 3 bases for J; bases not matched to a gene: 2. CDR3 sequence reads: CASSLGQGSNEKLFF. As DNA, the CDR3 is TGTGCCAGCAGCTTAGGACAGGGTTCTAATGAAAAACTGTTTTTT.

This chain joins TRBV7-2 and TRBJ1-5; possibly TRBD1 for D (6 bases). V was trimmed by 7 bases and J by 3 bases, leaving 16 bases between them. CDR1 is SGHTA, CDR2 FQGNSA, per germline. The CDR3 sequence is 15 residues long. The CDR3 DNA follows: TGTGCCAGCATCCCGACAGGACTCCCCAATCAGCCCCAGCATTTT. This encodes CASIPTGLPNQPQHF.

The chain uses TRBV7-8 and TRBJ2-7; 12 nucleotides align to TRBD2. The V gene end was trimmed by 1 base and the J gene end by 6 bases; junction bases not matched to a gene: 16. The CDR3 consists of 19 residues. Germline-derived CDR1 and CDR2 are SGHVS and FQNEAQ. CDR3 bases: TGTGCCAGCAGCTTAGGGTCAGCATCCGGGACTAGCGGGTTAGGCGAGCAGTACTTC. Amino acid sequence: CASSLGSASGTSGLGEQYF.

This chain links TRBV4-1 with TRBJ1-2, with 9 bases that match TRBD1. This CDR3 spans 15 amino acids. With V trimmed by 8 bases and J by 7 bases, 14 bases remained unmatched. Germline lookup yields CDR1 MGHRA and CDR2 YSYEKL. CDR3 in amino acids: CASSVGGQGIAGYTF. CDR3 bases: TGCGCCAGCTCGGTTGGGGGACAGGGAATTGCTGGCTACACCTTC.

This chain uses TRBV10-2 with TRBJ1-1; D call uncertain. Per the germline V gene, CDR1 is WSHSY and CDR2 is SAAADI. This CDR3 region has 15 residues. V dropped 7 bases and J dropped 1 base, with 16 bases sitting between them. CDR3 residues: CASTKGGHTNTEAFF. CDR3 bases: TGCGCCAGCACCAAAGGTGGGCACACGAACACTGAAGCTTTCTTT.

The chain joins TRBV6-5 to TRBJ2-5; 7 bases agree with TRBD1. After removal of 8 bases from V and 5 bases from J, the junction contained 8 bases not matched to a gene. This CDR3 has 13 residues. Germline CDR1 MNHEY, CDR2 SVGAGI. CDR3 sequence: CASGKGQSETQYF. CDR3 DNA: TGTGCCAGCGGAAAGGGACAGTCGGAGACCCAGTACTTC.

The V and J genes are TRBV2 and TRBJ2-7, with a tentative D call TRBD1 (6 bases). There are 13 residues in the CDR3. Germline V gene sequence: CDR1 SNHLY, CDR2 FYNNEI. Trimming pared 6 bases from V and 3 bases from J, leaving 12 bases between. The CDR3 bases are TGTGCCAGCAGACAGGGAATGGGCTACGAGCAGTACTTC. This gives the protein CASRQGMGYEQYF.

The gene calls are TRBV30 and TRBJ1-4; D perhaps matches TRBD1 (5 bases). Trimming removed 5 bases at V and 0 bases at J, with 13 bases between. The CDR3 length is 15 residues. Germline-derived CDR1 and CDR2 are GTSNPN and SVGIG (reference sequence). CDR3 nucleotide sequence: TGTGCCTGGGGTAATGGGGGGACAACTAATGAAAAACTGTTTTTT. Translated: CAWGNGGTTNEKLFF.

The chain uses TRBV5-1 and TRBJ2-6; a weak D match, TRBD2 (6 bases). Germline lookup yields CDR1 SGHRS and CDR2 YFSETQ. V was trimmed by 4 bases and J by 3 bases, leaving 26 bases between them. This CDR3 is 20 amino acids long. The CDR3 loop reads CASSRTSAVGGRVGANVLTF. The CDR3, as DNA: TGCGCCAGCAGCCGTACTTCGGCTGTGGGAGGTCGGGTTGGGGCCAACGTCCTGACTTTC.

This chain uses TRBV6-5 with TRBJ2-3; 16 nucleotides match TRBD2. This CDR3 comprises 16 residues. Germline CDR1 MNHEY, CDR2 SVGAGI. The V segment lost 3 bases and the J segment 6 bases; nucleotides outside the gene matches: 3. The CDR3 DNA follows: TGTGCCAGCAGTTATGCGGGACTAGCGGGGGGGGATACGCAGTATTTT. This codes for CASSYAGLAGGDTQYF.

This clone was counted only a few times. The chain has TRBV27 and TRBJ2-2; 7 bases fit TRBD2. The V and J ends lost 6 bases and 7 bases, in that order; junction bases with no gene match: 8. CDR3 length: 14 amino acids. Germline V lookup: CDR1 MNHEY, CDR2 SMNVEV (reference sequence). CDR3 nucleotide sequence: TGTGCCAGCAGACCCGTGGGAGGGAGCGGGGAGCTGTTTTTT. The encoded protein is CASRPVGGSGELFF.

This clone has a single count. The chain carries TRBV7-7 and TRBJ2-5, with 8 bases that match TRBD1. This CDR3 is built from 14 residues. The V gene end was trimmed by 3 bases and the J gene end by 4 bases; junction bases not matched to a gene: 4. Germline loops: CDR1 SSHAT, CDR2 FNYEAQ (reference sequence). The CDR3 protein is CASSLNRGSETQYF. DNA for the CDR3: TGTGCCAGCAGCTTGAACAGGGGGTCAGAGACCCAGTACTTC. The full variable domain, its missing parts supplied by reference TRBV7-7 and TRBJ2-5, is GAGVSQSPRYKVTKRGQDVTLRCDPISSHATLYWYQQALGQGPEFLTYFNYEAQPDKSGLPSDRFSAERPEGSISTLTIQRTEQRDSAMYRCASSLNRGSETQYFGPGTRLLVL.

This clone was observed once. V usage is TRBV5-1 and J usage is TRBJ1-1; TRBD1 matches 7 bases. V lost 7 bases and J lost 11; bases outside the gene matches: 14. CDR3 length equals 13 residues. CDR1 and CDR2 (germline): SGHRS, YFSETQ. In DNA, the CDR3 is TGCGCCAGCGGATACATGGAGGGGGCTGCGGCTTTCTTT. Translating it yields CASGYMEGAAAFF.

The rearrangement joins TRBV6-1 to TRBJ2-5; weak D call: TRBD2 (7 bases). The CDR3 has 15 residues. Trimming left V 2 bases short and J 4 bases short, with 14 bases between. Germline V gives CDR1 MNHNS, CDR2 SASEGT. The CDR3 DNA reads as TGTGCCAGCAGTGAAATGGGGGGGCCTCGAGAGACCCAGTACTTC. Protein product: CASSEMGGPRETQYF.

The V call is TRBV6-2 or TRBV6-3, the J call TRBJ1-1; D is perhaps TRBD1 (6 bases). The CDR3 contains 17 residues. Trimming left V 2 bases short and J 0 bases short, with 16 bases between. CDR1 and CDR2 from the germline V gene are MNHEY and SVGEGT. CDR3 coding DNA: TGTGCCAGCAGTTACACCACAGGGACCTGGATGAACACTGAAGCTTTCTTT. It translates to CASSYTTGTWMNTEAFF.

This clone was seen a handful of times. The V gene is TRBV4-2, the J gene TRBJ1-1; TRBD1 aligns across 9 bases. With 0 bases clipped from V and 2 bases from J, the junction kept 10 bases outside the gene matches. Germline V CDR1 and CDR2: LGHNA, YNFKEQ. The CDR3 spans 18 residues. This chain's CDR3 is CASSQETGGFGLNTEAFF. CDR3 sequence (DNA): TGTGCCAGCAGCCAAGAGACAGGGGGGTTTGGGTTAAACACTGAAGCTTTCTTT.

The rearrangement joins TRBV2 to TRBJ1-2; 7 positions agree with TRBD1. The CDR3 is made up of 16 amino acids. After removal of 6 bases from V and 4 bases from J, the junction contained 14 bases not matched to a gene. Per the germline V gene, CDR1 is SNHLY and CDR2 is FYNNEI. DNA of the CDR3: TGTGCCAGCAGGACTGGGACCAACAGGGGTTCCTATGGCTACACCTTC. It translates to CASRTGTNRGSYGYTF.

CDR3 nucleotide sequence: TGTGCCAGCAGCCAAGAAGCTTCTCTAGCGGGGGGGCTCACAGATACGCAGTATTTT. Residues: CASSQEASLAGGLTDTQYF. V gene TRBV4-2 combines with J gene TRBJ2-3; 12 bases match TRBD2. There are 19 residues in the CDR3. Germline CDR1 is LGHNA and CDR2 is YNFKEQ. The ends lost 0 bases at V and 2 bases at J; junction bases unmatched: 9.

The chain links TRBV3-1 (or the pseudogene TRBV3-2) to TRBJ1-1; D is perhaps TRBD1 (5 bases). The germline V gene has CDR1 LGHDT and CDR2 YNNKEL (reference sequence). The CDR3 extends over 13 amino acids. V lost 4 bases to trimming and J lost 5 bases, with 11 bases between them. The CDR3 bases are TGTGCCAGCAGCCGGGGGGGTGGGACTGAAGCTTTCTTT. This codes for CASSRGGGTEAFF.

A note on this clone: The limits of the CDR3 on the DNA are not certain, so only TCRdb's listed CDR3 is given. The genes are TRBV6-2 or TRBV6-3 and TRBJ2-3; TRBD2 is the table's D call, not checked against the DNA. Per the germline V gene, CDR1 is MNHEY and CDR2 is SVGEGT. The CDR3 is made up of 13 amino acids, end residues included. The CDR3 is CASSSSTGDTQYF.

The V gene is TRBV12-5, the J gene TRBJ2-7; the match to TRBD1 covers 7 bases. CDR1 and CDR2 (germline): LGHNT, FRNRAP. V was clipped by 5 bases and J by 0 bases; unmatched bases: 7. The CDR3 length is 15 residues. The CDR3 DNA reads TGTGCTAGTGGTGACAGGGTAACAACCTCCTACGAGCAGTACTTC. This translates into CASGDRVTTSYEQYF.

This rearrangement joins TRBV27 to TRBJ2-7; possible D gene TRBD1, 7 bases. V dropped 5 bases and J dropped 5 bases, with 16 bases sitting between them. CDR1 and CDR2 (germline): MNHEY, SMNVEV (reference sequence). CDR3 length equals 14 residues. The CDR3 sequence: CASSKAGGRHEQYF. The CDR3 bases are TGTGCCAGCAGTAAAGCAGGGGGGCGGCACGAGCAGTACTTC.

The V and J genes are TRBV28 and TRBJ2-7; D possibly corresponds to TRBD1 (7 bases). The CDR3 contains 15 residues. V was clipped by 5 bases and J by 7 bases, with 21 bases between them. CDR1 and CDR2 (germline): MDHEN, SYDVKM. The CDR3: CASSASRDSGGEQYF. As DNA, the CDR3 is TGTGCCAGCAGTGCCTCCCGGGACAGCGGAGGGGAGCAGTACTTC. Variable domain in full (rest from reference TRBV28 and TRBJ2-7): DVKVTQSSRYLVKRTGEKVFLECVQDMDHENMFWYRQDPGLGLRLIYFSYDVKMKEKGDIPEGYSVSREKKERFSLILESASTNQTSMYLCASSASRDSGGEQYFGPGTRLTVT.

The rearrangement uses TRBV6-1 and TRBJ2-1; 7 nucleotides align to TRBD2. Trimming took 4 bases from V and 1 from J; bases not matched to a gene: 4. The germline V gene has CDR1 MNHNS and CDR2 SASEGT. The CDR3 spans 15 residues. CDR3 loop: CASSVAGPSYNEQFF. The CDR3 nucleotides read TGTGCCAGCAGTGTAGCGGGCCCTTCCTACAATGAGCAGTTCTTC.

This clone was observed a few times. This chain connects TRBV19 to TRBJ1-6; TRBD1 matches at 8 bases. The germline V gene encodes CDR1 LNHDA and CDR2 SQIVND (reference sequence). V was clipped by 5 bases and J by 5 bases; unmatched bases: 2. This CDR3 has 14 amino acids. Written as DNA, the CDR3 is TGTGCCAGTAGTCCGACAGGGGATAATTCACCCCTCCACTTT. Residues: CASSPTGDNSPLHF.

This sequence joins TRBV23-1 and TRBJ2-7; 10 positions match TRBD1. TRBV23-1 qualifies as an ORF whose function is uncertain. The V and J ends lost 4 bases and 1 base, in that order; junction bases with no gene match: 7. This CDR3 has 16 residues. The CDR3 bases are TGCGCCAGCAGTCTAGGGGGACAGGGGCCGTCCTACGAGCAGTACTTC. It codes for CASSLGGQGPSYEQYF.

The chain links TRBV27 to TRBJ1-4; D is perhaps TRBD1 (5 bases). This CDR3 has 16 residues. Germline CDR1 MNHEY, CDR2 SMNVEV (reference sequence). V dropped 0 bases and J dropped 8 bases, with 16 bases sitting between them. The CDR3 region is CASSLSPLVGGEKLFF. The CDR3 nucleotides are TGTGCCAGCAGTTTATCCCCCTTGGTGGGGGGGGAAAAACTGTTTTTT. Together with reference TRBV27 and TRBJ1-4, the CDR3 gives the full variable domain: EAQVTQNPRYLITVTGKKLTVTCSQNMNHEYMSWYRQDPGLGLRQIYYSMNVEVTDKGDVPEGYKVSRKEKRNFPLILESPSPNQTSLYFCASSLSPLVGGEKLFFGSGTQLSVL.

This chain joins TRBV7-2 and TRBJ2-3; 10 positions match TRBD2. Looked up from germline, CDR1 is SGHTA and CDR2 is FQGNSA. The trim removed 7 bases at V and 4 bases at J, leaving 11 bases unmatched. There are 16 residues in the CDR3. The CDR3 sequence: CASIPQRGGLADTQYF. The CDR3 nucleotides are TGTGCCAGCATCCCTCAGCGGGGGGGCCTGGCAGATACGCAGTATTTT.